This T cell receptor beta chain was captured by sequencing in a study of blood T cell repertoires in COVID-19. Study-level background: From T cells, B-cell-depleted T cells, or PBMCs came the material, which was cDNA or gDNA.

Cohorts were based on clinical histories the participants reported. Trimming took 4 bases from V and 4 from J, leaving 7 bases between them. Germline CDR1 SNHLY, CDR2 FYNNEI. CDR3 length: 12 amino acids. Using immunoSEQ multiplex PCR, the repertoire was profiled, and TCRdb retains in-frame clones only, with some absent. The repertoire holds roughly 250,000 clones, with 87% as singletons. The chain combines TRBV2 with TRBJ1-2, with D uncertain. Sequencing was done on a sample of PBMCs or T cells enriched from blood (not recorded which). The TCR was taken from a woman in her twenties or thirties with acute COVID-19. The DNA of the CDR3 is TGTGCCAGCAGTGCTACCCCCTATGGCTACACCTTC. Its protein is CASSATPYGYTF.